This T cell receptor (beta chain) appears in the sequencing data of a study of control samples from healthy donors and cancer patients. Clones were sequenced by immunoSEQ multiplex PCR, and TCRdb holds only the in-frame ones, with some missing. The repertoire has some 170,000 clones, approximately 94% of them found once; the top ten carry about 14%. The germline CDR1 and CDR2 sequences are SGHDT and YYEEEE. V was shortened by 1 base and J by 0 bases, with 10 bases between the two germline ends. This CDR3 has 16 residues. The chain has TRBV5-6 and TRBJ2-2; no clear D gene. Input material: PBMCs. The sequence was obtained from a man aged 55-75 years with colorectal cancer. The CDR3 sequence is CASSLRVWPNTGELFF. The CDR3 DNA reads as TGTGCCAGCAGCTTGAGAGTTTGGCCGAACACCGGGGAGCTGTTTTTT.